Each of the 20 T cell receptor beta chains below was sequenced from the same sample in a study of blood T cell repertoires in COVID-19. Here immunoSEQ multiplex PCR was the method, and the copy in TCRdb shows in-frame clones only, minus some. The data hold approximately 150,000 clones, with around 80% observed a single time. Sequencing used PBMCs or T cells enriched from blood (not recorded which). The receptor set was obtained from a woman between 50 and 59 years old who had recovered from COVID-19.

The V call is TRBV5-6, the J call TRBJ1-6, with TRBD1 identical over 9 bases. The length of the CDR3 is 15 residues. Germline CDR1 and CDR2: SGHDT and YYEEEE. Unmatched junction bases numbered 4, after V lost 0 bases and J lost 9 bases. The CDR3 coding sequence is TGTGCCAGCAGCTTGGAGGGACAGGGAAGTTCACCCCTCCACTTT. Protein product: CASSLEGQGSSPLHF.

The chain recombines TRBV4-2 with TRBJ2-5; D uncertain. Germline V gene sequence: CDR1 LGHNA, CDR2 YNFKEQ. This CDR3 is 16 amino acids long. V was shortened by 4 bases and J by 2 bases, with 17 bases between the two germline ends. The CDR3 loop is CASSPSSSSTQETQYF. The CDR3 DNA is TGTGCCAGCAGCCCGTCCTCAAGCTCGACACAAGAGACCCAGTACTTC.

This chain joins TRBV5-1 and TRBJ2-1, with 13 nucleotides matching TRBD2. The CDR3 sequence is 15 residues long. V dropped 4 bases and J dropped 7; count of bases not matched to a gene: 5. CDR1 and CDR2 from the germline V gene are SGHRS and YFSETQ. The CDR3: CASSLGLAGINEQFF. CDR3 nucleotide sequence: TGCGCCAGCAGCCTGGGACTAGCGGGGATAAATGAGCAGTTCTTC.

In this sample, this clone turned up once. The genes are TRBV28 and TRBJ2-7; tentatively, D is TRBD1 (5 bases). CDR3 size: 13 residues. CDR1 and CDR2 (germline): MDHEN, SYDVKM. Trimming cost V 5 bases and J 6 bases, with 14 bases left between them. The CDR3 spells CASSRGRPLEQYF. Here the CDR3 DNA reads TGTGCCAGCAGTAGGGGCCGGCCTCTCGAGCAGTACTTC.

The rearrangement uses TRBV7-3 and TRBJ2-1; TRBD2 is a possible D gene (6 bases). Looked up from germline, CDR1 is SGHTA and CDR2 is FQGTGA. The CDR3 length is 14 residues. Trimming left V 1 base short and J 9 bases short, with 13 bases between. CDR3 sequence reads: CASSLNQGGGEQFF. CDR3 bases: TGTGCCAGCAGCTTAAACCAGGGAGGCGGTGAGCAGTTCTTC.

This chain uses TRBV28 with TRBJ1-2; no clear D gene. Trimming took off 7 bases at V and 7 bases at J, with 16 bases between the two ends. Germline CDR1 and CDR2: MDHEN and SYDVKM. This CDR3 is built from 13 residues. The CDR3 DNA sequence: TGTGCCAGCACACCGCGTGTTGAGTCTGGCTACACCTTC. It codes for CASTPRVESGYTF.

The chain is built from TRBV10-1 and TRBJ2-5; 9 nucleotides align to TRBD1. The V segment lost 7 bases and the J segment 7 bases; nucleotides outside the gene matches: 7. The CDR3 length is 13 residues. CDR1 is WNHNN, CDR2 SYGVQD, per germline (reference sequence). CDR3 amino acids: CASNRGRSVTQYF. CDR3 nucleotide sequence: TGCGCCAGCAACAGGGGGCGATCGGTGACCCAGTACTTC.

The chain employs TRBV5-1 and TRBJ2-7; the match to TRBD2 covers 8 bases. The junction had 6 bases not matched to a gene; V was cut back by 3 bases and J by 4 bases. Looked up from germline, CDR1 is SGHRS and CDR2 is YFSETQ. The CDR3 sequence is 14 residues long. The CDR3 protein is CASSSTSGPYEQYF. The CDR3 DNA reads TGCGCCAGCAGCTCTACTAGCGGCCCTTACGAGCAGTACTTC.

The chain combines TRBV7-2 with TRBJ2-2; tentatively, D is TRBD1 (5 bases). The V gene's germline CDR1 is SGHTA and CDR2 FQGNSA. V dropped 1 base and J dropped 4 bases, with 7 bases sitting between them. CDR3 length: 14 amino acids. CDR3 region: CASSLGQTTGELFF. CDR3 DNA: TGTGCCAGCAGCTTAGGACAGACCACCGGGGAGCTGTTTTTT. Based on the CDR3 plus reference TRBV7-2 and TRBJ2-2, the full variable domain is GAGVSQSPSNKVTEKGKDVELRCDPISGHTALYWYRQSLGQGLEFLIYFQGNSAPDKSGLPSDRFSAERTGGSVSTLTIQRTQQEDSAVYLCASSLGQTTGELFFGEGSRLTVL.

V is TRBV19 and J is TRBJ1-4; weak D call: TRBD1 (6 bases). Looked up from germline, CDR1 is LNHDA and CDR2 is SQIVND (reference sequence). The CDR3 totals 14 residues. CDR3 nucleotides: TGTGCGTTCACAGGGCCTCTTATAGGGGAAAAACTGTTTTTT. As protein: CAFTGPLIGEKLFF.

CDR3 DNA sequence: TGCGCCAGCAGACCCGGGACAGGGATACCAGATACGCAGTATTTT. It is translated as CASRPGTGIPDTQYF. V is TRBV5-1 and J is TRBJ2-3; the match to TRBD1 covers 9 bases. Germline CDR1 SGHRS, CDR2 YFSETQ. The CDR3 sequence is 15 residues long. V lost 5 bases, J lost 4 bases, and 8 bases stayed unmatched.

The chain carries TRBV19 and TRBJ2-5, with 8 nucleotides matching TRBD2. The CDR3 has 17 residues. Germline CDR1 reads LNHDA; CDR2 reads SQIVND (reference sequence). V lost 3 bases, J lost 1 base, and 10 bases stayed unmatched. The CDR3 DNA is TGTGCCAGTAGTATTTCCGTGGCGCGGGGGGCCCAAGAGACCCAGTACTTC. This gives the protein CASSISVARGAQETQYF.

The chain employs TRBV19 and TRBJ1-5; 7 bases map to TRBD1. The germline gives CDR1 LNHDA, CDR2 SQIVND (reference sequence). V was pared by 10 bases and J by 3 bases, with 6 bases of the junction left unmatched. The length of the CDR3 is 13 residues. As DNA, the CDR3 is TGTGCCACCAGAGACAGGGCCAATCAGCCCCAGCATTTT. Amino acids: CATRDRANQPQHF.

This chain links TRBV10-2 with TRBJ2-5, with TRBD2 matching over 7 bases. Germline V lookup: CDR1 WSHSY, CDR2 SAAADI. The CDR3 loop spans 15 amino acids. Unmatched junction bases numbered 3, after V lost 1 base and J lost 1 base. Written as DNA, the CDR3 is TGCGCCAGCAGTGAGTGGCTAGCGGTCCAAGAGACCCAGTACTTC. It codes for CASSEWLAVQETQYF.

The rearrangement links TRBV9 to TRBJ2-2; TRBD1 matches at 7 bases. The CDR3 consists of 15 residues. Trimming at V came to 4 bases and at J to 7 bases, leaving 10 bases not matched to a gene. Germline CDR1 SGDLS, CDR2 YYNGEE. The CDR3 region is CASSSIQGDNGELFF. CDR3 DNA: TGTGCCAGCAGCTCAATCCAGGGGGACAACGGGGAGCTGTTTTTT.

The V and J genes are TRBV9 and TRBJ2-7; D gene unclear. Trimming stripped 3 bases from V and 2 bases from J, with 9 bases between. The length of the CDR3 is 13 residues. Per the germline V gene, CDR1 is SGDLS and CDR2 is YYNGEE. The CDR3 here is CASSASKTYEQYF. The DNA for the CDR3 is TGTGCCAGCAGCGCGTCTAAGACCTACGAGCAGTACTTC. The full variable domain, rest sourced from reference TRBV9 and TRBJ2-7, is DSGVTQTPKHLITATGQRVTLRCSPRSGDLSVYWYQQSLDQGLQFLIQYYNGEERAKGNILERFSAQQFPDLHSELNLSSLELGDSALYFCASSASKTYEQYFGPGTRLTVT.

This chain connects TRBV27 to TRBJ2-7; the D gene is possibly TRBD1 (6 bases). Trimming took 6 bases from V and 6 from J, leaving 18 bases between them. Per germline, CDR1 MNHEY and CDR2 SMNVEV (reference sequence). The CDR3 contains 14 residues. The CDR3 DNA is TGTGCCAGCAGGAAAGGGCAGGGGTCGGGCGAGCAGTACTTC. This translates into CASRKGQGSGEQYF.

The J gene is TRBJ1-6, the V gene TRBV6-5; 8 nucleotides line up with TRBD1. V was pared by 2 bases and J by 7 bases, with 4 bases of the junction left unmatched. The CDR3 is 15 residues long. The germline gives CDR1 MNHEY, CDR2 SVGAGI. CDR3 protein: CASSYRTGTNSPLHF. CDR3 sequence (DNA): TGTGCCAGCAGTTACCGGACAGGGACCAATTCACCCCTCCACTTT.

The chain has TRBV7-9 and TRBJ2-1; 10 nucleotides line up with TRBD1. The CDR3 runs to 16 residues. Germline loops: CDR1 SEHNR, CDR2 FQNEAQ (reference sequence). V lost 1 base, J lost 3 bases, and 3 bases stayed unmatched. Here the CDR3 DNA reads TGTGCCAGCAGCTTAGGGGGACAGGGGCTCTACAATGAGCAGTTCTTC. Protein product: CASSLGGQGLYNEQFF. The whole variable domain, remainder taken from reference TRBV7-9 and TRBJ2-1, is DTGVSQNPRHKITKRGQNVTFRCDPISEHNRLYWYRQTLGQGPEFLTYFQNEAQLEKSRLLSDRFSAERPKGSFSTLEIQRTEQGDSAMYLCASSLGGQGLYNEQFFGPGTRLTVL.

The J gene is TRBJ2-5, the V gene TRBV12-3 or TRBV12-4; 8 nucleotides line up with TRBD1. This CDR3 comprises 13 residues. V trimming: 6 bases; J trimming: 3 bases; junction bases outside the gene matches: 3. CDR3 region: CASRDREEETQYF. In nucleotides, the CDR3 is TGTGCCAGCAGGGACAGGGAGGAAGAGACCCAGTACTTC.